Listed below are T cell receptor beta chains from one sample, sequenced in a study of CD4+ T cells in melanoma. Clones were read by immunoSEQ multiplex PCR, and TCRdb kept only the in-frame ones, dropping some. The sample has some 150,000 clones; 80% to 95% are singletons. The receptors stem from a human donor with melanoma. CDR3s include the opening cysteine and the closing phenylalanine or tryptophan. The D gene is left open where the match is weak. Size tells how often a clone was seen (once, few, many) or the class of an expanded clone, and some rows leave it out.

TRBJ2-7	once	TRBV9	-	TGTGCCAGCAGCGGTGGCGATTACGACGAGCAGTACTTC	CASSGGDYDEQYF
TRBJ2-5	-	TRBV5-1	TRBD2	TGCGCCAGCAGCTTGGCCAGCACTAGCGGGGGAAAGACCCAGTACTTC	CASSLASTSGGKTQYF
TRBJ1-2	-	TRBV25-1	-	TGTGCCAGCAGTGAATCCGGGCGGAACTATGGCTACACCTTC	CASSESGRNYGYTF
TRBJ2-7	-	TRBV6-5	-	TGTGCCAGCAGCCGCCCTCCCTACGAGCAGTACTTC	CASSRPPYEQYF
TRBJ2-3	-	TRBV5-4	TRBD2	TGTGCCAGCAGCTCGGAGCGGGGGAGGGATACGCAGTATTTT	CASSSERGRDTQYF
TRBJ1-1	-	TRBV6-5	-	TGTGCCAGCAGAAGAGGGACGGAGACTGAAGCTTTCTTT	CASRRGTETEAFF
TRBJ2-1	-	TRBV2	TRBD2	TGTGCCAGCAGTGCTCAAATGGGGGTGGGGACTATTTCCTACAATGAGCAGTTCTTC	CASSAQMGVGTISYNEQFF
TRBJ2-7	once	TRBV7-6	-	TGTGCCAGCAGCTTGGGTACCGAGCAGTACTTC	CASSLGTEQYF
TRBJ1-1	-	TRBV11-1	-	TGTGCCAGCAGCTTCAACGGCGGTGGGTCTGAAGCTTTCTTT	CASSFNGGGSEAFF
TRBJ2-5	-	TRBV5-1	-	TGCGCCAGCAGCTTGGAGTCCGTCGGACAAGAGACCCAGTACTTC	CASSLESVGQETQYF
TRBJ1-1	-	TRBV15	TRBD1	TGTGCCACCAGCAGAGGTTCCCTAGGGGCGCAGGGGGACAACACTGAAGCTTTCTTT	CATSRGSLGAQGDNTEAFF
TRBJ2-5	-	TRBV5-1	TRBD1	TGCGCCAGCAGCTTGGCCGGACAGGGCCAGGAGACCCAGTACTTC	CASSLAGQGQETQYF
TRBJ1-5	once	TRBV6-1	-	TGTGCCAGCAGTGAACCCGTAATTGTGGATCAGCCCCAGCATTTT	CASSEPVIVDQPQHF
TRBJ2-7	once	TRBV5-1	-	TGCGCCAGCAGCCGGGGCGGGGGCGTGAACTACGAGCAGTACTTC	CASSRGGGVNYEQYF
TRBJ2-3	-	TRBV13	TRBD1	TGTGCCAGCAGCCGTTTAGCCGGGACAGGGGGCACAGATACGCAGTATTTT	CASSRLAGTGGTDTQYF